This is a list of T cell receptor beta chains from one sample in a study of technical replicates of blood from a few donors. TCRdb keeps only in-frame clones here, not all; method: immunoSEQ multiplex PCR. The sample lists around 57,000 clones; 94% were seen once. Sequencing used T cells isolated from PBMCs. All receptors come from a human donor in good health. CDR3s include the opening cysteine and the closing phenylalanine or tryptophan. Fields, in order: D gene, CDR3 length, J gene, V gene, clone size, CDR3 protein, CDR3 DNA. The D gene is left open where the match is weak. Expanded clones get a size class; other rows say once, few or many, or leave the size out.

>-|15|TRBJ1-4|TRBV5-1|-
CASSASGSRGEKLFF
TGCGCCAGCAGCGCGTCCGGGTCCCGAGGGGAAAAACTGTTTTTT
>-|16|TRBJ1-4|TRBV5-4|-
CASSDQGFRTNEKLFF
TGTGCCAGCAGCGATCAGGGGTTCAGAACTAATGAAAAACTGTTTTTT
>-|13|TRBJ2-3|TRBV11-3|-
CASSKKGGDTQYF
TGTGCCAGCAGCAAAAAAGGCGGAGATACGCAGTATTTT
>-|15|TRBJ1-6|TRBV6-5|-
CASSYAGPINSPLHF
TGTGCCAGCAGTTACGCGGGCCCAATCAATTCACCCCTCCACTTT
>TRBD1|14|TRBJ2-7|TRBV9|-
CASTRTGTPYEQYF
TGTGCCAGCACACGGACAGGGACTCCCTACGAGCAGTACTTC
>-|15|TRBJ2-1|TRBV6-5|-
CASRPWESSYNEQFF
TGTGCCAGCAGACCCTGGGAGAGCTCCTACAATGAGCAGTTCTTC
>-|14|TRBJ1-2|TRBV29-1|once
CSVDSGSPVYGYTF
TGCAGCGTTGACAGCGGCAGTCCCGTCTATGGCTACACCTTC
>TRBD2|14|TRBJ2-5|TRBV29-1|-
CSVARGGPQETQYF
TGCAGCGTTGCGCGGGGGGGTCCTCAAGAGACCCAGTACTTC
>-|11|TRBJ1-1|TRBV19|-
CASSIGDEAFF
TGTGCCAGTAGTATAGGAGATGAAGCTTTCTTT
>-|16|TRBJ1-1|TRBV18|-
CASSPKYPGANTEAFF
TGTGCCAGCTCACCAAAGTATCCAGGCGCGAACACTGAAGCTTTCTTT
>-|14|TRBJ1-2|TRBV9|-
CASSVGTENYGYTF
TGTGCCAGCAGCGTAGGGACAGAGAACTATGGCTACACCTTC
>-|15|TRBJ2-2|TRBV14|few
CASSHLPGGPGELFF
TGTGCCAGCAGCCATCTCCCCGGGGGACCCGGGGAGCTGTTTTTT
>-|14|TRBJ2-3|TRBV5-1|-
CASSSRGSTDTQYF
TGCGCCAGCAGCTCACGGGGGAGCACAGATACGCAGTATTTT
>TRBD2|18|TRBJ2-2|TRBV14|-
CASSQQGLAGVDTGELFF
TGTGCCAGCAGCCAACAGGGACTAGCGGGAGTTGACACCGGGGAGCTGTTTTTT
>-|19|TRBJ2-3|TRBV10-2|-
CASSEDPARFAGPIDTQYF
TGCGCCAGCAGTGAGGACCCCGCCCGTTTTGCGGGGCCCATTGATACGCAGTATTTT
>-|10|TRBJ1-4|TRBV9|-
CASPREKLFF
TGTGCCAGCCCGAGGGAAAAACTGTTTTTT
>-|15|TRBJ1-1|TRBV7-9|once
CASSAARGATAEAFF
TGTGCCAGCAGCGCCGCACGGGGGGCGACGGCTGAAGCTTTCTTT
>-|16|TRBJ1-3|TRBV6-6|-
CASSYDNSGTGNTIYF
TGTGCCAGCAGTTACGACAACTCAGGCACTGGAAACACCATATATTTT
>-|15|TRBJ1-1|TRBV6-5|-
CASSTPGHQNTEAFF
TGTGCCAGCAGCACCCCGGGACACCAGAACACTGAAGCTTTCTTT
>TRBD1|14|TRBJ2-1|TRBV5-1|-
CASTIGQGGNEQFF
TGCGCCAGCACCATCGGACAGGGCGGCAATGAGCAGTTCTTC
>-|12|TRBJ2-3|TRBV11-2|-
CASSLVTDTQYF
TGTGCCAGCAGCTTAGTAACAGATACGCAGTATTTT
>TRBD1|14|TRBJ1-1|TRBV5-1|few
CASSSGTANTEAFF
TGCGCCAGCAGCTCGGGGACAGCGAACACTGAAGCTTTCTTT
>-|13|TRBJ2-1|TRBV11-3|-
CASSPDRNDEQFF
TGTGCCAGCAGCCCCGACAGGAACGATGAGCAGTTCTTC
>-|13|TRBJ2-7|TRBV5-4|-
CASSQTGSYEQYF
TGTGCCAGCAGCCAGACAGGCTCCTACGAGCAGTACTTC
>-|15|TRBJ1-5|TRBV28|-
CASNTERGASQPQHF
TGTGCCAGCAACACAGAGCGGGGGGCCAGTCAGCCCCAGCATTTT
>TRBD1|17|TRBJ1-2|TRBV18|-
CASSAPVGTGFLWGYTF
TGTGCCAGCTCAGCCCCGGTGGGGACAGGATTTTTATGGGGCTACACCTTC
>-|18|TRBJ1-5|TRBV7-8|-
CASSSTRLVGPTNQPQHF
TGTGCCAGCAGCTCCACCCGCCTCGTGGGGCCCACCAATCAGCCCCAGCATTTT
>TRBD1|15|TRBJ2-7|TRBV29-1|-
CSASRQGAWSYEQYF
TGCAGCGCCAGCCGACAGGGGGCTTGGTCCTACGAGCAGTACTTC
>-|14|TRBJ2-7|TRBV7-9|-
CASRVQASRREQYF
TGTGCCAGCAGGGTACAGGCGTCTAGACGCGAGCAGTACTTC
>-|19|TRBJ2-7|TRBV7-9|-
CASSFNSRSGAASVLEQYF
TGTGCCAGCAGCTTCAATAGCCGGTCAGGGGCGGCATCTGTGCTCGAGCAGTACTTC
>TRBD1|14|TRBJ2-1|TRBV11-3|-
CASSLDRGSYEQFF
TGTGCCAGCAGCTTAGACAGGGGGAGCTATGAGCAGTTCTTC
>-|15|TRBJ2-7|TRBV5-6|-
CASSLASGSPLEQYF
TGTGCCAGCAGCTTGGCCTCGGGGTCCCCTCTCGAGCAGTACTTC
>-|13|TRBJ2-1|TRBV5-6|once
CASSLERRREQFF
TGTGCCAGCAGCTTGGAGCGCCGGAGGGAGCAGTTCTTC
>TRBD2|16|TRBJ2-2|TRBV5-6|-
CASSLGIAGGTGELFF
TGTGCCAGCAGCTTGGGGATAGCGGGGGGCACCGGGGAGCTGTTTTTT
>TRBD1|19|TRBJ2-2|TRBV7-8|-
CASSLAGTGRGVVTGELFF
TGTGCCAGCAGCTTAGCCGGGACAGGCCGAGGGGTGGTGACCGGGGAGCTGTTTTTT
>-|15|TRBJ2-7|TRBV5-1|-
CASSLLAEMVYEQYF
TGCGCCAGCAGTCTCCTGGCGGAAATGGTCTACGAGCAGTACTTC
>TRBD1|14|TRBJ2-1|TRBV9|-
CASSVGQGFNEQFF
TGTGCCAGCAGCGTCGGACAGGGTTTCAATGAGCAGTTCTTC
>-|14|TRBJ2-3|TRBV10-1|-
CASSEYAGTDTQYF
TGCGCCAGCAGTGAGTATGCGGGCACAGATACGCAGTATTTT
>TRBD1|15|TRBJ2-1|TRBV14|-
CASTRTGSSSNEQFF
TGTGCCAGCACCCGGACAGGGAGTTCTAGCAATGAGCAGTTCTTC
>TRBD1|16|TRBJ1-5|TRBV7-9|once
CASSKWTGEVNQPQHF
TGTGCCAGCAGCAAATGGACAGGGGAGGTCAATCAGCCCCAGCATTTT
>-|12|TRBJ2-3|TRBV10-3|-
CAISNGTSPQYF
TGTGCCATCAGTAACGGGACTTCTCCGCAGTATTTT
>TRBD2|16|TRBJ2-3|TRBV15|-
CATRGLAERSTDTQYF
TGTGCCACCAGAGGACTAGCGGAGCGTAGCACAGATACGCAGTATTTT
>-|14|TRBJ2-7|TRBV5-4|-
CASSLEGRNYEQYF
TGTGCCAGCAGCTTGGAAGGGAGAAACTACGAGCAGTACTTC
>TRBD1|16|TRBJ2-5|TRBV7-9|-
CASSSSGQGVQETQYF
TGTGCCAGCAGCTCTTCTGGACAGGGGGTCCAAGAGACCCAGTACTTC
>TRBD2|16|TRBJ2-1|TRBV5-4|-
CASSLGWLAEENEQFF
TGTGCCAGCAGCTTGGGTTGGCTAGCGGAGGAAAATGAGCAGTTCTTC
>TRBD2|14|TRBJ2-7|TRBV5-6|-
CASSLGGGAVEQYF
TGTGCCAGCAGCTTGGGCGGGGGGGCCGTCGAGCAGTACTTC
>TRBD1|18|TRBJ2-6|TRBV19|-
CASRDGGRGLRGANVLTF
TGTGCCAGTAGGGACGGGGGCAGGGGGCTCCGGGGGGCCAACGTCCTGACTTTC
>-|12|TRBJ2-3|TRBV9|-
CASSRVTDTQYF
TGTGCCAGCAGCCGCGTCACAGATACGCAGTATTTT
>TRBD1|13|TRBJ1-2|TRBV29-1|-
CSDLPGQGGFYTF
TGCAGCGACCTACCGGGACAGGGGGGATTCTACACCTTC
>TRBD2|15|TRBJ2-1|TRBV5-4|-
CASSAGLADNNEQFF
TGTGCCAGCAGCGCGGGACTAGCGGACAACAATGAGCAGTTCTTC
>-|17|TRBJ2-3|TRBV14|-
CASSQGSGTRSTDTQYF
TGTGCCAGCAGCCAAGGGTCAGGTACACGAAGCACAGATACGCAGTATTTT
>-|15|TRBJ2-2|TRBV10-3|-
CAISAGQGSTGELFF
TGTGCCATCAGTGCGGGTCAGGGTTCCACCGGGGAGCTGTTTTTT
>-|15|TRBJ2-3|TRBV5-1|-
CASSLVGSSTDTQYF
TGCGCCAGCAGCTTGGTGGGCAGCAGCACAGATACGCAGTATTTT
>-|10|TRBJ2-2|TRBV29-1|-
CSVLTGELFF
TGCAGCGTTCTTACCGGGGAGCTGTTTTTT
>TRBD1|15|TRBJ2-7|TRBV7-8|-
CASSPRTGVYYEQYF
TGTGCCAGCAGCCCCCGGACAGGGGTTTACTACGAGCAGTACTTC
>-|15|TRBJ1-1|TRBV18|-
CASSPSAQRNTEAFF
TGTGCCAGCTCACCGAGCGCCCAACGTAACACTGAAGCTTTCTTT
>TRBD1|17|TRBJ2-3|TRBV5-1|-
CASSPTGDRVSTDTQYF
TGCGCCAGCAGCCCTACTGGGGACAGGGTTTCAACAGATACGCAGTATTTT